The clone carrying this T cell receptor (beta chain) is a singleton in its sample. What it binds is unknown. V gave up 5 bases and J gave up 3 bases; unmatched junction bases: 6. Germline assignment: CDR1 SEHNR and CDR2 FQNEAQ (reference sequence). This CDR3 is built from 14 residues. The source of the sample is a study of shared clonotypes between healthy human individuals. The overall study: Aged between 18 and 49, the donors were a couple of women and three men.

Study processing details: Sequence data from immunoSEQ were junction-only and lacked quality scores; consequently, filtering differed. The data were produced by immunoSEQ multiplex PCR, yet TCRdb's version contains in-frame clones alone and is incomplete. That table gives V, J and clone size, and the DNA gave D and trimming. Here the sample spans roughly 320,000 clones, 87% being singletons. Broader study findings: Approximately 5% was the fraction of naive CD4 clonotypes found shared across a few donors. Larger estimated richness was generally recorded for naive subsets relative to memory subsets.

Sequenced sample: memory CD8+ T cells sorted from blood. Specified subset: CD45RO+ cells pooled with CCR7-negative TemRA cells. The chain links TRBV7-9 to TRBJ2-7; 8 bases align to TRBD2. This clonotype was obtained from a young man in good health. The CDR3 protein is CASSLSGTSYEQYF. CDR3 bases: TGTGCCAGCAGCCTCTCCGGGACTAGCTACGAGCAGTACTTC.